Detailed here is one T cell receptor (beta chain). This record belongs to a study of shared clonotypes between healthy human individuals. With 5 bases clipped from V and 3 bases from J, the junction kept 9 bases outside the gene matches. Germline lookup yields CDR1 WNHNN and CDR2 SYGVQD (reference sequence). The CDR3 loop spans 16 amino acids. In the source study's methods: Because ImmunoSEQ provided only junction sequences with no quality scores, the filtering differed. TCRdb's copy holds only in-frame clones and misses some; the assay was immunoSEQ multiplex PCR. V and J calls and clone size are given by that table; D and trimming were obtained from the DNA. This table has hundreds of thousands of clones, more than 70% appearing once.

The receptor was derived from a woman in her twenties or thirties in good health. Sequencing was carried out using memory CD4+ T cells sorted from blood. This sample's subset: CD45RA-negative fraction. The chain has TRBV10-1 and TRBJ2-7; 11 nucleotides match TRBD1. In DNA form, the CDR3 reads TGCGCCAGCAGTTACGAAGCCGGGACAGGGGGCTACGAGCAGTACTTC. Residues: CASSYEAGTGGYEQYF.